The rows below give T cell receptor beta chains drawn from one sample of a study of cytomegalovirus exposure and HLA in healthy donors. This table comes from immunoSEQ multiplex PCR, and its TCRdb copy is limited to in-frame clones, with some not included. The data contain about 100,000 clones, 79% of them singletons. What was sequenced was PBMCs. The receptors were gathered from a female donor in good health and CMV-seropositive. Each CDR3 is given with its conserved first and last residue. D genes are given only for firm matches. The size entry is marked missing in some rows and otherwise reads once, few, many or a size class.

CDR3: CASSQEGGVGDQPQHF
DNA: TGCGCCAGCAGCCAAGAAGGGGGGGTCGGGGATCAGCCCCAGCATTTT
size: NA
D: NA
J: TRBJ1-5
V: TRBV4-1
length: 16

CDR3: CASSPTGQNSPLHF
DNA: TGTGCCAGCAGCCCGACAGGGCAAAATTCACCCCTCCACTTT
size: NA
D: TRBD1
J: TRBJ1-6
V: TRBV7-9
length: 14

CDR3: CASSQDGGTYNEQFF
DNA: TGCGCCAGCAGCCAAGATGGAGGGACCTACAATGAGCAGTTCTTC
size: NA
D: NA
J: TRBJ2-1
V: TRBV4-3
length: 15

CDR3: CASSWSPGGNTDTQYF
DNA: TGTGCCAGCAGTTGGAGCCCAGGGGGCAACACAGATACGCAGTATTTT
size: NA
D: TRBD1
J: TRBJ2-3
V: TRBV27
length: 16

CDR3: CASSLRQGENSPLHF
DNA: TGTGCCAGTAGTCTTCGACAGGGGGAAAATTCACCCCTCCACTTT
size: NA
D: TRBD1
J: TRBJ1-6
V: TRBV19
length: 15

CDR3: CAWRPGLAYNEQFF
DNA: TGTGCCTGGAGACCGGGACTAGCATACAATGAGCAGTTCTTC
size: once
D: TRBD2
J: TRBJ2-1
V: TRBV30
length: 14

CDR3: CASSQGGAGETQYF
DNA: TGTGCCAGCAGCCAAGGTGGGGCGGGGGAGACCCAGTACTTC
size: NA
D: NA
J: TRBJ2-5
V: TRBV4-2
length: 14

CDR3: CASSLNPGSVAGGYEQFF
DNA: TGTGCCAGCAGCTTAAATCCGGGTAGTGTAGCGGGAGGTTATGAGCAGTTCTTC
size: NA
D: TRBD2
J: TRBJ2-1
V: TRBV7-6
length: 18

CDR3: CASSLVPPGQGRADTQYF
DNA: TGCGCCAGCAGCTTGGTCCCCCCGGGACAGGGAAGAGCAGATACGCAGTATTTT
size: few
D: TRBD1
J: TRBJ2-3
V: TRBV5-1
length: 18

CDR3: CASSQGTGGSSTNEKLFF
DNA: TGCGCCAGCAGCCAAGGGACAGGGGGCTCGTCAACTAATGAAAAACTGTTTTTT
size: NA
D: TRBD1
J: TRBJ1-4
V: TRBV4-3
length: 18